This T cell receptor beta chain was sequenced for a study of OX40 agonist ivuxolimab in advanced cancers. As for the study in general: Given to patients was ivuxolimab, an agonistic anti-OX40 (CD134) antibody. Overall study findings and caveats: Relative to CD4+, CD8+ T cells held more expanded clones on average.

On this clone: The antigen is unknown.

Trimming removed 1 base at V and 6 bases at J, with 4 bases between. Germline CDR1 LNHDA, CDR2 SQIVND (reference sequence). There are 12 residues in the CDR3. Clones were sequenced by immunoSEQ multiplex PCR, and TCRdb holds only the in-frame ones, with some missing. The sample holds tens of thousands of clones; about 87% are singletons and the top ten take roughly 11%. The V and J genes are TRBV19 and TRBJ1-5; no clear D gene. This clonotype was sampled from an adult with an advanced solid tumor such as melanoma, head and neck, liver or kidney cancer. This specimen was CD4+ or CD8+ T cells sorted from blood, taken in a trial of the OX40 agonist ivuxolimab. The CDR3, as DNA: TGTGCCAGTAGTATAGGATTTCAGCCCCAGCATTTT. Its translation: CASSIGFQPQHF.